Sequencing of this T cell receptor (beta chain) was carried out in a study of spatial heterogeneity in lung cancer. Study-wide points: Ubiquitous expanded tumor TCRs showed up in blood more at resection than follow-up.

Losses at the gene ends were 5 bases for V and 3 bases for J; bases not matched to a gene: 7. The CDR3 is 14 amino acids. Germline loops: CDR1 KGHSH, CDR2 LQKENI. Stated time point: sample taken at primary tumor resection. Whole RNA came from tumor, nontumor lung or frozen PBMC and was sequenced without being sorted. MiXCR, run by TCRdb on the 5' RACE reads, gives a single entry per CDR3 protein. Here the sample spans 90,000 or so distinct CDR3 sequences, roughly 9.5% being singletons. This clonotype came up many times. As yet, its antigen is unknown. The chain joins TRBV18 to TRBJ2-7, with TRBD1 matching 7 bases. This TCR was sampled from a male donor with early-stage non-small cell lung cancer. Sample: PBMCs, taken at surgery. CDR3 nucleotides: TGTGCCAGCTCAACCGGGACAGACTTCTACGAGCAGTACTTC. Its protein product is CASSTGTDFYEQYF.